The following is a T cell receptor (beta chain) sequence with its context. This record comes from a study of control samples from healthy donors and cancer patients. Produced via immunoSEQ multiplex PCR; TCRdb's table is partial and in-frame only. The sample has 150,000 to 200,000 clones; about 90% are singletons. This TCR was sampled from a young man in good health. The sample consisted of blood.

The CDR3 bases are TGTGCCAGCACCCGGGACTTCCGCGGCTACACCTTC. The encoded protein is CASTRDFRGYTF. The rearrangement uses TRBV27 and TRBJ1-2, with D perhaps TRBD1 (5 bases). The CDR3 is 12 amino acids. CDR1 and CDR2 (germline): MNHEY, SMNVEV (reference sequence). V gave up 7 bases and J gave up 8 bases, with 14 bases separating them.